The next 15 T cell receptor beta chains were all read from a single sample in a study of CD8 T cells in ankylosing spondylitis. TCRdb passed the 5' RACE reads through MiXCR, listing each CDR3 protein once. The sample lists around 150,000 distinct CDR3 sequences, 11% seen once, with about 27% in the top ten. The source material was blood, either unsorted or a sorted T cell fraction (not recorded which). The receptors shown here come from a male donor with ankylosing spondylitis or in good health (not recorded which).

This clonotype has a count of ten or more. The chain employs TRBV5-6 and TRBJ2-5, with TRBD1 as a possible D gene (5 bases). The V and J ends lost 2 bases and 1 base respectively, with 9 bases between them. Germline V gene sequence: CDR1 SGHDT, CDR2 YYEEEE. The CDR3 totals 14 residues. Written as DNA, the CDR3 is TGTGCCAGCAGCTTAGGACACGTCCAAGAGACCCAGTACTTC. It codes for CASSLGHVQETQYF.

The table lists this clonotype with many counts. V gene TRBV20-1 combines with J gene TRBJ2-1, with no clear D. V was pared by 7 bases and J by 3 bases, with 13 bases between. The germline CDR1 and CDR2 sequences are DFQATT and SNEGSKA (reference sequence). The CDR3 consists of 13 residues. CDR3 loop: CSGAQHSYNEQFF. The CDR3 region has the DNA TGCAGTGGCGCCCAGCATAGCTACAATGAGCAGTTCTTC.

This clonotype was counted a few times. The CDR3 protein is CASSSRAGFGSHSYNEQFF. The DNA of the CDR3 is TGTGCCAGCAGTTCAAGGGCAGGGTTCGGGAGTCACTCCTACAATGAGCAGTTCTTC. This rearrangement joins TRBV12-3 or TRBV12-4 to TRBJ2-1, with D maybe TRBD2 (6 bases). This CDR3 contains 19 residues. Trimming cost V 4 bases and J 0 bases, with 22 bases left between them.

This clonotype appeared many times. V is TRBV4-3 and J is TRBJ2-1, with TRBD2 matching over 15 bases. J lost 3 bases, V lost 4 bases, and 16 bases had no gene match. The CDR3 loop spans 21 amino acids. Germline CDR1 reads LGHNA; CDR2 reads YSLEER. Here the CDR3 DNA reads TGCGCCAGCAGCCCGGCCGGTACTCCGGGACTAGCGGGGGGCGGCTACAATGAGCAGTTCTTC. It yields the protein CASSPAGTPGLAGGGYNEQFF.

The rearrangement joins TRBV5-8 to TRBJ1-5; no firm D call. The V gene's germline CDR1 is SGHTS and CDR2 YDEGEE. This CDR3 contains 12 residues. Trimming removed 6 bases at V and 6 bases at J, with 10 bases between. CDR3 sequence reads: CASTSLTQPQHF. DNA of the CDR3: TGTGCCAGCACGAGTTTAACTCAGCCCCAGCATTTT.

This clonotype was seen many times. The chain carries TRBV12-3 or TRBV12-4 and TRBJ2-3, with 8 bases aligning to TRBD2. J gave up 5 bases and V 6 bases, and 7 bases lay outside the gene matches. This CDR3 spans 14 amino acids. CDR3 protein: CASRPGGSVDTQYF. The CDR3 bases are TGTGCCAGCAGGCCGGGGGGGAGTGTAGATACGCAGTATTTT.

This clonotype was seen many times. The chain is built from TRBV20-1 and TRBJ2-5, with D perhaps TRBD1 or TRBD2 (7 bases each). CDR3 size: 14 residues. Germline assignment: CDR1 DFQATT and CDR2 SNEGSKA (reference sequence). V was clipped by 7 bases and J by 3 bases, with 18 bases between them. CDR3 in DNA: TGCAGTGGGGACAGCGGGATTTTAAAAGAGACCCAGTACTTC. Amino acid sequence: CSGDSGILKETQYF.

This clonotype was recorded at least ten times. CDR3 residues: CASSLRTGRRSGANVLTF. For the CDR3, the DNA is TGTGCCAGCAGTCTTAGGACGGGACGCCGATCTGGGGCCAACGTCCTGACTTTC. The chain recombines TRBV12-3 or TRBV12-4 with TRBJ2-6; D may be TRBD1 or TRBD2 (5 bases each). The CDR3 covers 18 residues. V lost 5 bases to trimming and J lost 1 base, with 18 bases between them.

This clonotype occurred many times. The gene calls are TRBV6-5 and TRBJ2-3, with TRBD2 matching 14 bases. Trimming took 0 bases from V and 7 from J; bases not matched to a gene: 3. Germline V gives CDR1 MNHEY, CDR2 SVGAGI. This CDR3 spans 16 amino acids. This CDR3 is CASSYSTSGGANTQYF. The CDR3 region has the DNA TGTGCCAGCAGTTACTCGACTAGCGGGGGGGCCAATACGCAGTATTTT.

Many counts were recorded for this clonotype. The chain links TRBV4-3 to TRBJ1-4; D not certain. From germline, CDR1 is LGHNA and CDR2 YSLEER. The V end was cut by 1 base, the J end by 8 bases, with 14 bases between. This CDR3 comprises 15 residues. CDR3 protein: CASSQVPSPWEKLFF. The CDR3 nucleotides read TGCGCCAGCAGCCAAGTCCCCTCCCCCTGGGAAAAACTGTTTTTT.

The table lists this clonotype with many counts. The chain carries TRBV6-2 or TRBV6-3 and TRBJ1-1; the D gene is possibly TRBD1 (5 bases). V dropped 0 bases and J dropped 13 bases, with 12 bases sitting between them. The CDR3 has 12 residues. Germline assignment: CDR1 MNHEY and CDR2 SVGEGT. The CDR3 spells CASSYSRDSRFF. CDR3 DNA: TGTGCCAGCAGTTACTCTAGGGACTCCCGTTTCTTT.

This clonotype was detected many times. The J gene is TRBJ2-7, the V gene TRBV3-1, with D possibly being TRBD2 (6 bases). The germline CDR1 and CDR2 sequences are LGHDT and YNNKEL (reference sequence). Trimming took 4 bases from V and 6 from J, leaving 19 bases between them. This CDR3 contains 15 residues. CDR3 in amino acids: CASSLQDRGVSEQYF. The CDR3 DNA sequence: TGTGCCAGCAGCCTCCAGGACCGCGGGGTATCCGAGCAGTACTTC.

The rearrangement links TRBV6-6 to TRBJ2-7; 8 nucleotides agree with TRBD1. In germline, CDR1 is MNHNY, CDR2 SVGAGI (reference sequence). The V segment lost 5 bases and the J segment 3 bases; nucleotides outside the gene matches: 3. This CDR3 spans 13 amino acids. The DNA of the CDR3 is TGTGCCAGCAGTCGGGACAGGAGCTACGAGCAGTACTTC. Protein sequence: CASSRDRSYEQYF.

Many counts were recorded for this clonotype. V and J are TRBV5-1 and TRBJ2-5; 8 bases align to TRBD2. From germline, CDR1 is SGHRS and CDR2 YFSETQ. The V gene end was trimmed by 0 bases and the J gene end by 6 bases; junction bases not matched to a gene: 7. The CDR3 runs 15 residues. The CDR3 loop reads CASSLEGSGDKTQYF. In DNA form, the CDR3 reads TGCGCCAGCAGCTTGGAGGGTAGCGGGGACAAGACCCAGTACTTC.

This clonotype appeared a few times. This rearrangement joins TRBV12-3 or TRBV12-4 to TRBJ1-1; possible D gene TRBD1, 6 bases. The CDR3 has 14 amino acids. Between the trimmed V and J ends, which lost 6 bases and 0 bases, there was a span of 11 bases. CDR3 bases: TGTGCCAGCAGCGCAGGACAGATGAACACTGAAGCTTTCTTT. Translated, it gives CASSAGQMNTEAFF.